The present entry profiles one T cell receptor beta chain with its context. The data stem from a study of blood T cell repertoires in COVID-19. Germline trimming cut 4 bases from V and 7 bases from J; bases unmatched to any gene: 10. CDR3 length: 16 amino acids. Germline V lookup: CDR1 LGHDT, CDR2 YNNKEL (reference sequence). TCRdb keeps only in-frame clones here, not all; method: immunoSEQ multiplex PCR. The sample has about 130,000 clones; around 83% are singletons. The chain employs TRBV3-1 (or the pseudogene TRBV3-2) and TRBJ2-1, with 10 nucleotides matching TRBD2. This clonotype was obtained from a human donor in a cohort sampled during active COVID-19. Material: peripheral blood. The CDR3 sequence: CASSLPGSAGGNEQFF. As DNA, the CDR3 is TGTGCCAGCAGCCTTCCCGGGTCAGCGGGGGGGAATGAGCAGTTCTTC.